Below, 16 T cell receptor beta chains from the same sample are listed, as sequenced in a study of blood T cell repertoires in COVID-19. Using immunoSEQ multiplex PCR, the repertoire was profiled, and TCRdb retains in-frame clones only, with some absent. The sample has 91,000 or so clones, about nine tenths seen once. Sequenced material: peripheral blood. The receptors come from a woman between 45 and 60 years old in a cohort sampled during active COVID-19.

The V gene is TRBV9, the J gene TRBJ2-3, with 10 bases aligning to TRBD1. After removal of 0 bases from V and 1 base from J, the junction contained 5 bases not matched to a gene. The CDR3 has 17 residues. Per germline, CDR1 SGDLS and CDR2 YYNGEE. This CDR3 is CASSVGFGTGGTDTQYF. The CDR3, as DNA: TGTGCCAGCAGCGTAGGTTTTGGGACAGGGGGCACAGATACGCAGTATTTT.

The chain employs TRBV6-5 and TRBJ2-7; tentatively, D is TRBD1 (6 bases). Germline CDR1 is MNHEY and CDR2 is SVGAGI. The CDR3 loop spans 13 amino acids. V shed 10 bases and J shed 6 bases, with 19 bases lying between them. CDR3 nucleotide sequence: TGTGCCACACGCCCCCCCACCAGGGGCGAGCAGTACTTC. Protein sequence: CATRPPTRGEQYF.

The chain joins TRBV2 to TRBJ1-2; no firm D call. The CDR3 covers 14 residues. V lost 0 bases and J lost 2, with 7 bases in between. Germline CDR1 is SNHLY and CDR2 is FYNNEI. The CDR3 DNA sequence: TGTGCCAGCAGTGAAGCGCTTACAAACTATGGCTACACCTTC. Amino acids: CASSEALTNYGYTF.

In the case of this clone: Other DNA sequences from this sample encode an identical CDR3 as well. This chain connects TRBV12-3 or TRBV12-4 to TRBJ2-7; 12 nucleotides line up with TRBD2. After removal of 6 bases from V and 6 bases from J, the junction contained 3 bases not matched to a gene. CDR3 length equals 13 residues. CDR3 in DNA: TGTGCCAGCAGCCCGGGACTAGCGGGCGAGCAGTACTTC. It codes for CASSPGLAGEQYF.

This rearrangement joins TRBV28 to TRBJ2-3; 8 bases line up with TRBD2. The V gene's germline CDR1 is MDHEN and CDR2 SYDVKM. With 6 bases clipped from V and 1 base from J, the junction kept 15 bases outside the gene matches. The CDR3 consists of 18 residues. The chain's CDR3 is CASSQSGSLRYGTDTQYF. The CDR3 bases are TGTGCCAGCAGCCAAAGCGGGAGTTTGAGGTACGGCACAGATACGCAGTATTTT.

V is TRBV30 and J is TRBJ1-2; TRBD1 matches 8 bases. Germline V gene lookup returns CDR1 GTSNPN and CDR2 SVGIG (reference sequence). The CDR3 contains 13 residues. J gave up 4 bases and V 6 bases, and 7 bases lay outside the gene matches. The CDR3, as DNA: TGTGCCTGCCGGACAGGGCCCGGCTATGGCTACACCTTC. Translated, it gives CACRTGPGYGYTF.

This clone was seen only a few times. This rearrangement joins TRBV12-5 to TRBJ1-2, with D possibly TRBD1 on 6 matching bases. Germline V CDR1 and CDR2: LGHNT, FRNRAP. This CDR3 is 13 amino acids long. V lost 6 bases to trimming and J lost 7 bases, with 15 bases between them. DNA for the CDR3: TGTGCTAGTGGCCAGGGGAATGAGCGTGGCTACACCTTC. Its protein is CASGQGNERGYTF.

CDR3 protein: CASSRSQNTGELFF. CDR3 DNA sequence: TGCGCCAGCAGCCGATCACAGAACACCGGGGAGCTGTTTTTT. The rearrangement joins TRBV5-1 to TRBJ2-2; D gene uncertain. Trimming stripped 4 bases from V and 1 base from J, with 8 bases between. The germline gives CDR1 SGHRS, CDR2 YFSETQ. The CDR3 extends over 14 amino acids.

J is TRBJ1-5 and V is TRBV2; the match to TRBD1 covers 7 bases. This CDR3 is 14 amino acids long. The ends lost 5 bases at V and 6 bases at J; junction bases unmatched: 7. Germline CDR1 and CDR2: SNHLY and FYNNEI. Written as DNA, the CDR3 is TGTGCCAGCAGTTCCGACAGGGAGCTTCAGCCCCAGCATTTT. Translated: CASSSDRELQPQHF. The complete variable domain, with remaining parts taken from reference TRBV2 and TRBJ1-5, reads EPEVTQTPSHQVTQMGQEVILRCVPISNHLYFYWYRQILGQKVEFLVSFYNNEISEKSEIFDDQFSVERPDGSNFTLKIRSTKLEDSAMYFCASSSDRELQPQHFGDGTRLSIL.

The CDR3 protein is CASSEGRSNSGNTIYF. The CDR3 DNA sequence: TGTGCCAGCAGTGAAGGTCGCAGTAACTCTGGAAACACCATATATTTT. The rearrangement links TRBV2 to TRBJ1-3; D is unresolved. The ends were cut back, 1 base at V and 0 bases at J, with 10 bases in the middle. Germline loops: CDR1 SNHLY, CDR2 FYNNEI. The CDR3 runs to 16 residues.

This chain joins TRBV5-1 and TRBJ2-3; D is uncertain. Germline CDR1 is SGHRS and CDR2 is YFSETQ. V lost 3 bases and J 2 bases, leaving 13 bases between the germline ends. This CDR3 region has 15 residues. CDR3 in amino acids: CASSSARLSTDTQYF. The CDR3 DNA follows: TGCGCCAGCAGCTCCGCCCGACTCTCCACAGATACGCAGTATTTT.

The chain recombines TRBV5-1 with TRBJ1-6; D not resolved. The V end was cut by 0 bases, the J end by 11 bases, with 6 bases between. Per germline, CDR1 SGHRS and CDR2 YFSETQ. The CDR3 loop spans 12 amino acids. CDR3 residues: CASSLERAPLHF. CDR3 bases: TGCGCCAGCAGCTTGGAACGGGCACCCCTCCACTTT.

The chain carries TRBV4-1 and TRBJ2-1, with 9 bases matching TRBD2. The CDR3 has 14 amino acids. Per germline, CDR1 MGHRA and CDR2 YSYEKL. V was clipped by 4 bases and J by 9 bases; unmatched bases: 7. CDR3 in amino acids: CASSRPGTSTEQFF. The CDR3 DNA follows: TGCGCCAGCAGCCGCCCCGGGACTAGCACTGAGCAGTTCTTC.

The chain couples TRBV11-3 to TRBJ2-7, with D possibly matching TRBD1 (5 bases). The V end was cut by 5 bases, the J end by 3 bases, with 14 bases between. The CDR3 runs 14 residues. Germline V lookup: CDR1 SGHNT, CDR2 YENEEA. DNA of the CDR3: TGTGCCAGCAGCCCTAGTGCAGGGAACTACGAGCAGTACTTC. Its translation: CASSPSAGNYEQYF.

Only a few counts were recorded for this clone. V is TRBV10-1 and J is TRBJ1-6, with TRBD1 matching over 8 bases. Germline-derived CDR1 and CDR2 are WNHNN and SYGVQD (reference sequence). Germline trimming cut 6 bases from V and 7 bases from J; bases unmatched to any gene: 5. The CDR3 has 14 amino acids. CDR3: CASSGGQANSPLHF. The CDR3 DNA reads TGCGCCAGCAGCGGGGGACAGGCGAATTCACCCCTCCACTTT.

This chain uses TRBV29-1 with TRBJ1-2; TRBD1 matches 9 bases. CDR1 and CDR2 from the germline V gene are SQVTM and ANQGSEA. Trimming removed 4 bases from V and 3 bases from J; junction bases left unmatched: 0. The CDR3 has 12 amino acids. CDR3 DNA sequence: TGCAGCGTTGGGGACAGGGACTATGGCTACACCTTC. It translates to CSVGDRDYGYTF.